The clone carrying this TCR beta chain was seen at least ten times. Its specificity is not known. The J segment lost 7 bases and the V segment lost 6 bases, leaving 24 bases of the junction unmatched. The CDR3 totals 19 residues. Germline CDR1 reads SGHNT; CDR2 reads YENEEA. These data originate in a study of T cells in Graves' hyperthyroidism and ophthalmopathy. Uncontrolled infection, other autoimmune disease, pregnancy or lactation barred patients from enrollment. The study's findings and limits: Blood also held most thyroid clonotypes expanded beyond 0.001.

Amplification of TCR beta CDR3 regions used RNA as the template. A set of HTBI primers served as the primers for a first-round RT-PCR of the TCR CDR3. TCRdb reanalysed the multiplex PCR reads using MiXCR and keeps one entry per CDR3 protein. The table includes over 350,000 distinct CDR3 sequences, around 15% detected once. This sequence originates from a man aged 50-60 years with Graves' ophthalmopathy. What was sequenced was blood. The rearrangement joins TRBV11-3 to TRBJ2-1; 7 bases align to TRBD2. The CDR3 DNA sequence: TGTGCCAGCAGGCACGTCGCCCCGAGGGAAGGCGGGAGCATAAATGAGCAGTTCTTC. Translating it yields CASRHVAPREGGSINEQFF.